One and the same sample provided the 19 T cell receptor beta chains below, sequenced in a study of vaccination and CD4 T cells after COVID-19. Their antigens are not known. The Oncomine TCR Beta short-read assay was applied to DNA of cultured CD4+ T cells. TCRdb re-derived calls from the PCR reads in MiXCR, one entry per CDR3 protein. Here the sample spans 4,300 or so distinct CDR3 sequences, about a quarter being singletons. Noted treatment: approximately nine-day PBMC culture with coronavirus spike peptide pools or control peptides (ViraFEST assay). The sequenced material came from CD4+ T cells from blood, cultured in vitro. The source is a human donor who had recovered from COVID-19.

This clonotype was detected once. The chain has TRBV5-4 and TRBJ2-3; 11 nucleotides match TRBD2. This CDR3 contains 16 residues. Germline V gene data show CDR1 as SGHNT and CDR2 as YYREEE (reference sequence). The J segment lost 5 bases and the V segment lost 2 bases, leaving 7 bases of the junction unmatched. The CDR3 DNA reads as TGTGCCAGCAGCTTCCCTAGCGGGGGGCGGGTAGATACGCAGTATTTT. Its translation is CASSFPSGGRVDTQYF.

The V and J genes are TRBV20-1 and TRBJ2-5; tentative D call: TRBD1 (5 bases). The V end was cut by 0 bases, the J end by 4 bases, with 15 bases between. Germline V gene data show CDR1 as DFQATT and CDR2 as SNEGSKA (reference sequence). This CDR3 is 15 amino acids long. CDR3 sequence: CSARDRGRATETQYF. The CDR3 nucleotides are TGCAGTGCTAGAGATCGCGGCAGGGCGACAGAGACCCAGTACTTC.

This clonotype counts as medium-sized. This CDR3 is CASSPDSRRGGYTF. DNA for the CDR3: TGTGCCAGCTCACCGGACAGCCGGCGGGGTGGCTACACCTTC. The chain employs TRBV18 and TRBJ1-2, with D possibly TRBD1 on 6 matching bases. Germline-derived CDR1 and CDR2 are KGHSH and LQKENI. V lost 3 bases and J 7 bases, leaving 15 bases between the germline ends. There are 14 residues in the CDR3.

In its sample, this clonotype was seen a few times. CDR3: CASSLMGRLQETQYF. The CDR3 DNA is TGTGCCAGCAGCTTGATGGGCAGGCTCCAAGAGACCCAGTACTTC. The chain joins TRBV7-9 to TRBJ2-5; D is uncertain. V was shortened by 3 bases and J by 1 base, with 12 bases between the two germline ends. This CDR3 has 15 residues. Germline lookup yields CDR1 SEHNR and CDR2 FQNEAQ (reference sequence). The entire variable domain, with the rest obtained from reference TRBV7-9 and TRBJ2-5, is as follows: DTGVSQNPRHKITKRGQNVTFRCDPISEHNRLYWYRQTLGQGPEFLTYFQNEAQLEKSRLLSDRFSAERPKGSFSTLEIQRTEQGDSAMYLCASSLMGRLQETQYFGPGTRLLVL.

CDR3 protein: CASSSDGGAAAFF. The CDR3 bases are TGTGCCAGCAGTTCGGATGGAGGGGCCGCGGCTTTCTTT. The chain links TRBV12-3 or TRBV12-4 to TRBJ1-1; possibly TRBD1 for D (5 bases). CDR3 length equals 13 residues. Trimming shortened V by 4 bases and J by 11 bases, and 17 bases separated the two germline ends.

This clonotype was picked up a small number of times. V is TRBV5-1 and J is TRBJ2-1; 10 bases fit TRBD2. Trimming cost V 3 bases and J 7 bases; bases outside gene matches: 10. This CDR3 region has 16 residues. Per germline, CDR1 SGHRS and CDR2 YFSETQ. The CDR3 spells CASSSILAGDGNEQFF. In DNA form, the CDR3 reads TGCGCCAGCAGCTCCATTCTAGCGGGGGATGGGAATGAGCAGTTCTTC.

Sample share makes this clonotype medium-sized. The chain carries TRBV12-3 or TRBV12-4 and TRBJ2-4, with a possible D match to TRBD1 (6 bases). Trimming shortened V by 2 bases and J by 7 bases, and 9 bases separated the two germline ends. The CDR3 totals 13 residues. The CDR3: CASSLLGQNIQYF. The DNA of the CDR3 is TGTGCCAGCAGTTTACTCGGACAGAACATTCAGTACTTC.

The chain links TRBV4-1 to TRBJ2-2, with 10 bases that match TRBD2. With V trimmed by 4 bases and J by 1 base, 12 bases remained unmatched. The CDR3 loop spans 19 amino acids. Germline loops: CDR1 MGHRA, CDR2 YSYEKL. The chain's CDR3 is CASSPTKASGGRNTGELFF. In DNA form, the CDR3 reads TGCGCCAGCAGCCCCACAAAGGCTAGCGGGGGCCGGAACACCGGGGAGCTGTTTTTT.

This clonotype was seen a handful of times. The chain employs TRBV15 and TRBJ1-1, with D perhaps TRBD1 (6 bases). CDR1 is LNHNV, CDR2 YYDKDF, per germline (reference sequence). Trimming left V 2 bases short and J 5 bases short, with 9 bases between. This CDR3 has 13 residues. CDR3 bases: TGTGCCACCAGCAGATTAGGGGGAACTGAAGCTTTCTTT. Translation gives CATSRLGGTEAFF.

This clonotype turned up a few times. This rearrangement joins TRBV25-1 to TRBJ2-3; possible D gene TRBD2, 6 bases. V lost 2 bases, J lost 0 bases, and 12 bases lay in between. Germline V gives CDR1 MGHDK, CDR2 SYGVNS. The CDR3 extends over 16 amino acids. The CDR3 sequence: CASSEGGFTSTDTQYF. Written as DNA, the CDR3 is TGTGCCAGCAGTGAAGGAGGGTTTACTAGCACAGATACGCAGTATTTT. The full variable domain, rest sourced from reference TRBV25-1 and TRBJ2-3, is EADIYQTPRYLVIGTGKKITLECSQTMGHDKMYWYQQDPGMELHLIHYSYGVNSTEKGDLSSESTVSRIRTEHFPLTLESARPSHTSQYLCASSEGGFTSTDTQYFGPGTRLTVL.

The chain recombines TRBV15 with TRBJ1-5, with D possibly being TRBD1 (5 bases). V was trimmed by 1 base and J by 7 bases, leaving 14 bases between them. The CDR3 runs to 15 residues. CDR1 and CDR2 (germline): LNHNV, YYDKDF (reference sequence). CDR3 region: CATSRVLGGIQPQHF. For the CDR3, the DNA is TGTGCCACCAGCAGAGTTTTGGGGGGAATACAGCCCCAGCATTTT. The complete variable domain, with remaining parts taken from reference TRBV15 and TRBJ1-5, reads DAMVIQNPRYQVTQFGKPVTLSCSQTLNHNVMYWYQQKSSQAPKLLFHYYDKDFNNEADTPDNFQSRRPNTSFCFLDIRSPGLGDTAMYLCATSRVLGGIQPQHFGDGTRLSIL.

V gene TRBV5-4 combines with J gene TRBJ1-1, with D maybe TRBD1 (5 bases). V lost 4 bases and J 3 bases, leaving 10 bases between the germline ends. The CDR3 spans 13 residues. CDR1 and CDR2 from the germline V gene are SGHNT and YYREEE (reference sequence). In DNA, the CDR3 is TGTGCCAGCAGCATGACAGCCTACACTGAAGCTTTCTTT. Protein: CASSMTAYTEAFF.

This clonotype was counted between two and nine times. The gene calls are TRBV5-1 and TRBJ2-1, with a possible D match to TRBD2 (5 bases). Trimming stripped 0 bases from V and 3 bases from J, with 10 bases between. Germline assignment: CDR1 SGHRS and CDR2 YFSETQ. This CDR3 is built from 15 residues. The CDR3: CASSLAQRDYNEQFF. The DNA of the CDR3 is TGCGCCAGCAGCTTGGCCCAGAGGGACTACAATGAGCAGTTCTTC. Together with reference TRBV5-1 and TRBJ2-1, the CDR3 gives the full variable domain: KAGVTQTPRYLIKTRGQQVTLSCSPISGHRSVSWYQQTPGQGLQFLFEYFSETQRNKGNFPGRFSGRQFSNSRSEMNVSTLELGDSALYLCASSLAQRDYNEQFFGPGTRLTVL.

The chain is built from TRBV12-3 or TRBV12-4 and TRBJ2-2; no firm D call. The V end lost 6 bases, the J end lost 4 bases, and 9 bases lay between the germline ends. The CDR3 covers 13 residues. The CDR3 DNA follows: TGTGCCAGCAGCCCCACTTTCACCGGGGAGCTGTTTTTT. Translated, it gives CASSPTFTGELFF.

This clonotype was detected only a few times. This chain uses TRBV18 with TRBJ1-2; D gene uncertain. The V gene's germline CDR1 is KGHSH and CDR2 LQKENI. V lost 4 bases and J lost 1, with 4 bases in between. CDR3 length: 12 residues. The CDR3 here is CASSQFNYGYTF. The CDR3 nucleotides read TGTGCCAGCTCACAGTTTAACTATGGCTACACCTTC.

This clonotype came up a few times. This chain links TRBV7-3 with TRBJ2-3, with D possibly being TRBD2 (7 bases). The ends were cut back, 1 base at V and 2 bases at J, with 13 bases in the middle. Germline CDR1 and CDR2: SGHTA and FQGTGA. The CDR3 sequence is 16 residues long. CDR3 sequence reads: CASSLIGGASTDTQYF. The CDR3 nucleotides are TGTGCCAGCAGCTTAATTGGGGGGGCGTCCACAGATACGCAGTATTTT.

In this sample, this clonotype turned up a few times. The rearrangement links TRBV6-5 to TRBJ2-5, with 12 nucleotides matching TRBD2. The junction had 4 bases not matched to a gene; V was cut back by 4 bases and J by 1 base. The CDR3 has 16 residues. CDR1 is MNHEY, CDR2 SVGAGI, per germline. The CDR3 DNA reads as TGTGCCAGCAGTTTACTAGCGGGGGGACCCCAAGAGACCCAGTACTTC. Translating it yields CASSLLAGGPQETQYF.

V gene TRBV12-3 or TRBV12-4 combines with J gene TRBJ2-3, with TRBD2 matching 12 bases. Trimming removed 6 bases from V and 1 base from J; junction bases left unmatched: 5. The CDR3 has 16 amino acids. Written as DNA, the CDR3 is TGTGCCAGCAGCCTAGCGGGGGGGCCTGGCACAGATACGCAGTATTTT. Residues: CASSLAGGPGTDTQYF.

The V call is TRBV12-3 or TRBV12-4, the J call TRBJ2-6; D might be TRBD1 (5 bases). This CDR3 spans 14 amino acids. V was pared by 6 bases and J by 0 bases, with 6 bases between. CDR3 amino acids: CASSRASGANVLTF. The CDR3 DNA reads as TGTGCCAGCAGCAGGGCCTCTGGGGCCAACGTCCTGACTTTC.